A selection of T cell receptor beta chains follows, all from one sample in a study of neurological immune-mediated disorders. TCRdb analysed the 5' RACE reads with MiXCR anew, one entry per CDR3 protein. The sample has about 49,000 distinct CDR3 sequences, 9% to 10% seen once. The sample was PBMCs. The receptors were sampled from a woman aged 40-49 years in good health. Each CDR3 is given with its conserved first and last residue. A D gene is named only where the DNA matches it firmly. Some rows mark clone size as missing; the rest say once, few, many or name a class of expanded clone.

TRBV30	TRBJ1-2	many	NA	TGTGCCTGCGGCGAGACGGCTGGCTACACCTTC	CACGETAGYTF
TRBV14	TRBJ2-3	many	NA	TGTGCCAGCAGCCGTCGACTGAGCAGTAAAGATACGCAGTATTTT	CASSRRLSSKDTQYF
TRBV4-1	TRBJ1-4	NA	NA	TGCGCCAGCAGCCAGGCCGTACGGGAGGAAAAACTGTTTTTT	CASSQAVREEKLFF
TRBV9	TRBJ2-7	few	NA	TGTGCCAGCAGCGTAGAGGGCGGACACTTATCCTACGAGCAGTACTTC	CASSVEGGHLSYEQYF
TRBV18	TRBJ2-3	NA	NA	TGTGCCAGCTCACCACAACAGGGCAAGGATACGCAGTATTTT	CASSPQQGKDTQYF
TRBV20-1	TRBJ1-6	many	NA	TGCAGTGCTCCGGACGGGTGGAGCTCCTATAATTCACCCCTCCACTTT	CSAPDGWSSYNSPLHF
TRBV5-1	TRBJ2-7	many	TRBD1	TGCGCCAGCAGCGATCGGACAGGATCCTACGAGCAGTACTTC	CASSDRTGSYEQYF
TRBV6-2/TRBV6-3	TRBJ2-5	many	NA	TGTGCCAGCAGAGACCCCCAAGAGACCCAGTACTTC	CASRDPQETQYF
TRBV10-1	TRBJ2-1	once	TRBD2	TGCGCCAGCAGTGAGACTAGCGGGAGGCTTTTGAATAATGAGCAGTTCTTC	CASSETSGRLLNNEQFF
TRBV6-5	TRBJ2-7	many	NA	TGTGCCAGCAGTGGGAGGTCGCCGGCTGTGCAGTACTTC	CASSGRSPAVQYF
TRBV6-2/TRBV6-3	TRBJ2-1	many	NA	TGTGCCAGCAGTTACGCCCAACGACAGGAAAATGAGCAGTTCTTC	CASSYAQRQENEQFF
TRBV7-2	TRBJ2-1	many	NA	TGTGCCAGCAGCTCGGACGGATCCTACAATGAGCAGTTCTTC	CASSSDGSYNEQFF
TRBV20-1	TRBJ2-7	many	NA	TGCAGTGCTAGTGCCGGGACCCACGAGCAGTACTTC	CSASAGTHEQYF
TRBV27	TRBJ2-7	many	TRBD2	TGTGCCAGCAGCCTCGGGGGGGTAACGTACGAGCAGTACTTC	CASSLGGVTYEQYF
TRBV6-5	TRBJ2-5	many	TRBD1	TGTGCCAGCAGTTACTCGTGGACAGGGCCAGAGACCCAGTACTTC	CASSYSWTGPETQYF
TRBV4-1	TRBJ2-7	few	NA	TGCGCCAGCAGCCATAGCCGGGACCGGCGAACGGACGAGCAGTACTTC	CASSHSRDRRTDEQYF
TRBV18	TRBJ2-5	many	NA	TGTGCCAGCTCACGTATTGAGACCCAGTACTTC	CASSRIETQYF
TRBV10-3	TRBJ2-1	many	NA	TGTGCCATCAGTCGGACGAGAAACAATGAGCAGTTCTTC	CAISRTRNNEQFF
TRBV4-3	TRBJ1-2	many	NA	TGCGCCAGCAGCCAAGATGAGGCAGCCAGAGATGGCTACACCTTC	CASSQDEAARDGYTF
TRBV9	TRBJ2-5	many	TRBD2	TGTGCCAGCAGCGTAGACCAGCGGGGGGGGGAGACCCAGTACTTC	CASSVDQRGGETQYF